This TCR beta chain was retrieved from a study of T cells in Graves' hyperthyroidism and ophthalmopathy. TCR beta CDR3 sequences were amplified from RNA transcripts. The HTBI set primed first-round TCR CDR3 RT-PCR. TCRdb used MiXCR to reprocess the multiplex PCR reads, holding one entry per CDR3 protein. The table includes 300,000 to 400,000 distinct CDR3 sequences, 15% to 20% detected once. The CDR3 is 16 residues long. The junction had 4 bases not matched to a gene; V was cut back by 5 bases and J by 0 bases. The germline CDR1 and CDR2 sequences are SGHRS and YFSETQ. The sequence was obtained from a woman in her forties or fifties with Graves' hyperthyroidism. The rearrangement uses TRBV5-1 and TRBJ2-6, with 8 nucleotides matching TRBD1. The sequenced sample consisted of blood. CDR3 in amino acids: CASRGTGSSGANVLTF. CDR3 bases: TGCGCCAGCAGAGGGACAGGAAGCTCTGGGGCCAACGTCCTGACTTTC.